The clone carrying this TCR beta chain was found many times. Antigen: not known. Lacking the conserved final phenylalanine or tryptophan, this CDR3 likely reflects a read error. Trimming pared 3 bases from V and 7 bases from J, leaving 10 bases between. The CDR3 is 12 residues long. Germline V CDR1 and CDR2: MDHEN, SYDVKM. Researchers took RNA transcripts and amplified the TCR beta CDR3 regions from them. The TCR CDR3 first-round RT-PCR relied on the HTBI primer set. TCRdb analysed the multiplex PCR reads with MiXCR anew, one entry per CDR3 protein. The sample contains hundreds of thousands of distinct CDR3 sequences, around 26% of which appear only once. The sample originates from a study of T cells in Graves' hyperthyroidism and ophthalmopathy. Notes on the study in general: Ophthalmopathy was distinguished from stable hyperthyroidism by 13 V-J signatures.

On the basis of clinical symptoms, serum thyroxine and TRAb, thyroid ultrasound and orbital computed tomography, diagnoses were made. The sequenced sample consisted of blood. This chain links TRBV28 with TRBJ2-7, with D possibly TRBD2 on 6 matching bases. The TCR was taken from a woman between 40 and 50 years old with Graves' ophthalmopathy. The CDR3 sequence: CASSFLGGEQYL. In nucleotides, the CDR3 is TGTGCCAGCAGTTTTCTCGGGGGTGAGCAGTACCTC.